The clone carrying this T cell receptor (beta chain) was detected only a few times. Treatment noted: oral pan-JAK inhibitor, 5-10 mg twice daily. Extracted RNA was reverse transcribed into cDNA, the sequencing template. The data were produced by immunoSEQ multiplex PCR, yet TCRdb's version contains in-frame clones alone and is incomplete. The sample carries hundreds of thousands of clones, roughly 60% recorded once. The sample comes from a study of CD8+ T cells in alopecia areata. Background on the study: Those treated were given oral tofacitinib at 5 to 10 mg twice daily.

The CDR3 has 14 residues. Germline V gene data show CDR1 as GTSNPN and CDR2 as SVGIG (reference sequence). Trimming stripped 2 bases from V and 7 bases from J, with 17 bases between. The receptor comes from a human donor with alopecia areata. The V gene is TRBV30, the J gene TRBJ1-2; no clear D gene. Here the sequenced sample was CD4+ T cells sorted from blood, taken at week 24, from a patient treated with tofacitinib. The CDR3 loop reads CAWSLGSRAGGYTF. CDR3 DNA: TGTGCCTGGAGTCTGGGGTCAAGGGCCGGTGGCTACACCTTC. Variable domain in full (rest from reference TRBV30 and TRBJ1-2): SQTIHQWPATLVQPVGSPLSLECTVEGTSNPNLYWYRQAAGRGLQLLFYSVGIGQISSEVPQNLSASRPQDRQFILSSKKLLLSDSGFYLCAWSLGSRAGGYTFGSGTRLTVV.